This T cell receptor beta chain derives from a study of blood T cell repertoires in COVID-19. This CDR3 spans 15 amino acids. Germline assignment: CDR1 MNHNS and CDR2 SASEGT. The V gene end was trimmed by 2 bases and the J gene end by 4 bases; junction bases not matched to a gene: 7. TCRdb's table, derived via immunoSEQ multiplex PCR, lists solely in-frame clones and lacks some. The data show hundreds of thousands of clones, 65% to 85% seen once. Recruits, aged about 18 to 100 years, lived in around 24 US areas. The study assigned cohorts using participant-reported clinical history. Cohort 3 donors were reported recovered after two negative PCRs, clearance, or symptom resolution.

What was sequenced was PBMCs or T cells enriched from blood (not recorded which). The source of this sequence is a woman aged 35 to 49 who had recovered from COVID-19. The chain couples TRBV6-1 to TRBJ2-7; 8 nucleotides line up with TRBD1. The DNA for the CDR3 is TGTGCCAGCAGTGAAAGGGGCCAGGGGGCTTACGAGCAGTACTTC. Translated, it gives CASSERGQGAYEQYF.